This TCR beta chain was sequenced during a study of Graves' ophthalmopathy and Graves' hyperthyroidism. Whole-study context: Researchers obtained peripheral blood at initial diagnosis, before any treatment had begun.

The CDR3 covers 13 residues. Trimming removed 6 bases from V and 6 bases from J, with 14 bases in between. The authors amplified TCR beta CDR3 regions from RNA transcripts. HTBI primers served in a first-round RT-PCR, which a second-round multiplex PCR followed. TCRdb processed the multiplex PCR reads anew with MiXCR; each CDR3 protein has one entry. This table has 350,000 to 450,000 distinct CDR3 sequences, around 18% appearing once. This TCR derives from a woman in her late teens or twenties with Graves' ophthalmopathy. The chain is built from TRBV12-3 or TRBV12-4 and TRBJ2-5; D might be TRBD2 (5 bases). The sample consisted of peripheral blood. The CDR3 region has the DNA TGTGCCAGCAGCGACGGAGGTGGGAAGACCCAGTACTTC. The encoded protein is CASSDGGGKTQYF.